This TCR beta chain was obtained from a study of blood T cell repertoires in COVID-19. The germline gives CDR1 LGHNA, CDR2 YNFKEQ. V lost 4 bases to trimming and J lost 0 bases, with 16 bases between them. CDR3 length: 16 residues. Assay used: immunoSEQ multiplex PCR; TCRdb lists only in-frame clones, some missing. The sample lists fewer than 200,000 clones; about 74% were seen once. The chain combines TRBV4-2 with TRBJ2-7; TRBD2 might be the D (6 bases). The TCR originated in a woman older than 75 with acute or convalescent COVID-19. The sequenced material came from peripheral blood. The CDR3 sequence is CASSPVSGSHSYEQYF. The CDR3 DNA is TGTGCCAGCAGCCCCGTAAGCGGGTCCCACTCCTACGAGCAGTACTTC.